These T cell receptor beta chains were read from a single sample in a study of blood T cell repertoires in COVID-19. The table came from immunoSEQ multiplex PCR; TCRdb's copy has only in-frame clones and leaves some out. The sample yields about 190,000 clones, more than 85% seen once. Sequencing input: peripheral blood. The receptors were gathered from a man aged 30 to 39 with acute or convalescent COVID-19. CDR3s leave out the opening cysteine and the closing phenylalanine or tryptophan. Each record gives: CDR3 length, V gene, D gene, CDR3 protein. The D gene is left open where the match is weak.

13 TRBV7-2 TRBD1 ASSLTGGRNQPQH
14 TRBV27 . ASSFGDRSSGNTIY
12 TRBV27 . ASSSKRARSEQF
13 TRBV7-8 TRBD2 ASSLVAGDLDTQY
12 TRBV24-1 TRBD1 ASSRDRKDYEQY
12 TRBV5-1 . ASSFHPEDQPQH
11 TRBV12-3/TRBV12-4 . ASSRHMNTEAF
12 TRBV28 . ASSFQGRRNTIY
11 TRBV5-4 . ASSSEWADTQY
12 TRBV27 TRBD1 ASGTGGGGTEAF
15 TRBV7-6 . ASSLAGGRGAQETQY
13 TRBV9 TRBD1 ASSLTGTGGNEQF
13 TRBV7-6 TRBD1 ASSTGQATNEKLF
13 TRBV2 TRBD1 ASRERTGFNSPLH
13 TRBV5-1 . ASSFWHPKSDEQY
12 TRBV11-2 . ASSSYSANTEAF
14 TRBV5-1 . ASSFNLNTRMDTQY
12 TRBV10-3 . AISQSQKNTEAF
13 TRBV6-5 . ASNYMGGPNPPLH
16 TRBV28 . ASSLVPWDTASGNTIY
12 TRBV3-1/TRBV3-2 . ASSQVRGAGELF
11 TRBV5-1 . ASSFGPQDTQY
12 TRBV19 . ASTASWAQETQY
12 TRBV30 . AWAGQIIQETQY
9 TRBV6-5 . ASSYLGVAF
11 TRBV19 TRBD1 AISGTGNQPQH
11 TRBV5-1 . ASSISSNTEAF
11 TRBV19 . ASTQGGPYEQY
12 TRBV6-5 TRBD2 ASRASGSLYEQY
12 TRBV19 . ASSRWARGNTIY
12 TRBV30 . ARSSVGVLDEQY
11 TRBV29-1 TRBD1 SVERQGATEAF
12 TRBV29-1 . SVRRRLAEETQY
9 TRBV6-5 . ASRATDTQY
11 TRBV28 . ASSQPSRHEQF
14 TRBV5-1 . ASSSLLGGARNTIY
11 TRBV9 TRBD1 ASNRDRGEKLF
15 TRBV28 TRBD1 ASSLSVWGQGTYEQY
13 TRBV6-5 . ASYRGGSSYNEQF
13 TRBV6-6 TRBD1 ASRHTGGLDNEQF
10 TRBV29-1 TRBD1 SVVMGQGEAF
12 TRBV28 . ASTDSGGWDTIY
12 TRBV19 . ASRDQGVGETQY
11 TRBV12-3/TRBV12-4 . ASSWGRNTEAF